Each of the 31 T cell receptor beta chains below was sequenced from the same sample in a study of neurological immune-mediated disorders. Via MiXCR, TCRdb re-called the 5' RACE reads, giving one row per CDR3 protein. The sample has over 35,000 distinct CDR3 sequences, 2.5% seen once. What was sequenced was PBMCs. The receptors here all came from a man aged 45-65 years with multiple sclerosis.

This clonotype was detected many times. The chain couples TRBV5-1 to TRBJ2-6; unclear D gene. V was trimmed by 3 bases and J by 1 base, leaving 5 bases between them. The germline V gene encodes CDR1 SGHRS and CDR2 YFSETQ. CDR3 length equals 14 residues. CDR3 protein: CASSSGSGANVLTF. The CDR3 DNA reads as TGCGCCAGCAGCTCGGGTTCTGGGGCCAACGTCCTGACTTTC.

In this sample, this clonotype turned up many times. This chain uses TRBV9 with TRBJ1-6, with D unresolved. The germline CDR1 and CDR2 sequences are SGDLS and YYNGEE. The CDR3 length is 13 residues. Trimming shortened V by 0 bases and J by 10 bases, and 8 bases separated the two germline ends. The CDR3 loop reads CASSVGLLSPLHF. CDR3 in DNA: TGTGCCAGCAGCGTAGGTCTCCTGTCACCCCTCCACTTT.

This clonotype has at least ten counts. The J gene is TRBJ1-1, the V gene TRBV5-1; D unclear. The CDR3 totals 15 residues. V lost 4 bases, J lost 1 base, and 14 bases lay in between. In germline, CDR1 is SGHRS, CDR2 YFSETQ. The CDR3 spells CASSLSPRPNTEAFF. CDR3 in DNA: TGCGCCAGCAGCCTGAGTCCACGTCCGAACACTGAAGCTTTCTTT.

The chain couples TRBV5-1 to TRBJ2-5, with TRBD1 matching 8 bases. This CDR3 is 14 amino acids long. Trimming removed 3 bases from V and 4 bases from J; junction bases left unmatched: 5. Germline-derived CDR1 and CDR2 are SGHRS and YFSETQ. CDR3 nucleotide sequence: TGCGCCAGCAGCTCTGGACAGGGCTCAGAGACCCAGTACTTC. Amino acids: CASSSGQGSETQYF.

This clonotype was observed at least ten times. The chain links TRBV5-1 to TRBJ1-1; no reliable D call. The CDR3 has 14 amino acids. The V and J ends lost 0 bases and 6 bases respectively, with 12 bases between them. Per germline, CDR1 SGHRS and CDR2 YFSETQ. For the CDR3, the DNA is TGCGCCAGCAGCTTGGACGGTAATAGGGCTGAAGCTTTCTTT. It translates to CASSLDGNRAEAFF.

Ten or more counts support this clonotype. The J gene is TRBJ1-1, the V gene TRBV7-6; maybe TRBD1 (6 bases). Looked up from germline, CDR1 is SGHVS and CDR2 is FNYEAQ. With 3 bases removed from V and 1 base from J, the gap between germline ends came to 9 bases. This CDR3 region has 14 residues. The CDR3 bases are TGTGCCAGCAGCTTCGGGGGGCAGAACACTGAAGCTTTCTTT. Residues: CASSFGGQNTEAFF.

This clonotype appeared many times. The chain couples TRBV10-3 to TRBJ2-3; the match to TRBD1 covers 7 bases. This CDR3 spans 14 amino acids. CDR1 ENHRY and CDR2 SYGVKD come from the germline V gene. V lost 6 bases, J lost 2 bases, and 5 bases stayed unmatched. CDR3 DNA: TGTGCCATCAGGAGGACAGGAAACACAGATACGCAGTATTTT. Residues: CAIRRTGNTDTQYF.

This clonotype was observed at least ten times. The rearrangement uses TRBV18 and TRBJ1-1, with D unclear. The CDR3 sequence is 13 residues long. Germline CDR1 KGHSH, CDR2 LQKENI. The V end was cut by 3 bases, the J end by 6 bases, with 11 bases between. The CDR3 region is CASSPYVGAEAFF. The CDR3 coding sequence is TGTGCCAGCTCACCTTACGTGGGTGCTGAAGCTTTCTTT.

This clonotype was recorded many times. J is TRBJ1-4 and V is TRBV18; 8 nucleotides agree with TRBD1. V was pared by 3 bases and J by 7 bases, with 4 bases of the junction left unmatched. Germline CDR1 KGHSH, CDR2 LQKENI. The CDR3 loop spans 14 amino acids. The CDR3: CASSPGQGSEKLFF. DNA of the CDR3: TGTGCCAGCTCACCTGGACAGGGTAGTGAAAAACTGTTTTTT.

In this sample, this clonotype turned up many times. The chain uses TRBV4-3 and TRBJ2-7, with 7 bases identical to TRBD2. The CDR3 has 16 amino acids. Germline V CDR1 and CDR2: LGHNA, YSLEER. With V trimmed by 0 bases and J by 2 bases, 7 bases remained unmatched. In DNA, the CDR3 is TGCGCCAGCAGCCAAGATCCACGGGGAGGGACCTACGAGCAGTACTTC. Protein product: CASSQDPRGGTYEQYF.

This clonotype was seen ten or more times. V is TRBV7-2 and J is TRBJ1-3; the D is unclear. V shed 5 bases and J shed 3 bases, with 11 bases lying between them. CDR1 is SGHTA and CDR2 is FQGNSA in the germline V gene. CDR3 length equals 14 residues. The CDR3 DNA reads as TGTGCCAGCAGCCCCGTCCCGGGTGGAAACACCATATATTTT. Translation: CASSPVPGGNTIYF.

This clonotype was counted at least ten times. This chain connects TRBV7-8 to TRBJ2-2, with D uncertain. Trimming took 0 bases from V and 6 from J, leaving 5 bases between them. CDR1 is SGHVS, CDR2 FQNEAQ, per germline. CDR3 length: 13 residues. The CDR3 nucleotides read TGTGCCAGCAGCTTAGCTTTACCCGGGGAGCTGTTTTTT. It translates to CASSLALPGELFF.

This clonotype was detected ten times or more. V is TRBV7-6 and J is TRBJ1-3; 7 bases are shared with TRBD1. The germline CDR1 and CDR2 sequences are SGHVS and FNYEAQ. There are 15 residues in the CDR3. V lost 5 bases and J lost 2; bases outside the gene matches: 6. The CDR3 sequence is CASSPGGGAGNTIYF. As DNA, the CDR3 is TGTGCCAGCAGCCCAGGGGGGGGTGCTGGAAACACCATATATTTT.

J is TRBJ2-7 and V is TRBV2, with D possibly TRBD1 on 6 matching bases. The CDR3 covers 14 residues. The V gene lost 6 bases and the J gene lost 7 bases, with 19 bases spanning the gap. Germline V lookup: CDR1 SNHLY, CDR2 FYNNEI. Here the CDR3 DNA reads TGTGCCAGCAGCGCCGAGGGACATTATAAAGAGCAGTACTTC. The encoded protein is CASSAEGHYKEQYF.

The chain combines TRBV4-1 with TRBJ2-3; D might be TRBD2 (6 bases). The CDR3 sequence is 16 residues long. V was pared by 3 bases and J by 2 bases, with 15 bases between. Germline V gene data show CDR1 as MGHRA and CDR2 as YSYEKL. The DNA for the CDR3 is TGCGCCAGCAGCCAGACTAGGGACTTCACCACAGATACGCAGTATTTT. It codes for CASSQTRDFTTDTQYF.

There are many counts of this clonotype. The CDR3 region has the DNA TGTGCCAGCAGTTACCCAGATACCTATGGCTACACCTTC. Residues: CASSYPDTYGYTF. The chain couples TRBV6-6 to TRBJ1-2; no definite D call. Trimming removed 2 bases at V and 4 bases at J, with 8 bases between. Germline V gene sequence: CDR1 MNHNY, CDR2 SVGAGI (reference sequence). The CDR3 is 13 residues long.

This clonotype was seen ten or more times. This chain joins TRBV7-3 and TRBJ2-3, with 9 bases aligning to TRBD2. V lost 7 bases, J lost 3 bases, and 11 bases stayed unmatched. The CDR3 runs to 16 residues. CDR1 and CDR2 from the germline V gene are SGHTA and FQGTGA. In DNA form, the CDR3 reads TGTGCCAGCACCCCTTCGCGGGGGGGCCATACAGATACGCAGTATTTT. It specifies CASTPSRGGHTDTQYF.

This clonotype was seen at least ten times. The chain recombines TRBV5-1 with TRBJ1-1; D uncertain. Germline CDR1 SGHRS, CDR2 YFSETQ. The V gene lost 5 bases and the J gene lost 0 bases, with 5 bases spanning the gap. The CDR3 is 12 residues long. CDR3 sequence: CASRQMNTEAFF. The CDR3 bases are TGCGCCAGCAGACAAATGAACACTGAAGCTTTCTTT.

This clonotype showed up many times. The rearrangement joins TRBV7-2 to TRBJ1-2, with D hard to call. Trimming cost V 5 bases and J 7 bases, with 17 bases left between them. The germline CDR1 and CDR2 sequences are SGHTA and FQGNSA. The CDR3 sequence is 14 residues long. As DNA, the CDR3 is TGTGCCAGCAGCCCGTACCGGGTCGAAAGTGGCTACACCTTC. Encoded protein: CASSPYRVESGYTF.

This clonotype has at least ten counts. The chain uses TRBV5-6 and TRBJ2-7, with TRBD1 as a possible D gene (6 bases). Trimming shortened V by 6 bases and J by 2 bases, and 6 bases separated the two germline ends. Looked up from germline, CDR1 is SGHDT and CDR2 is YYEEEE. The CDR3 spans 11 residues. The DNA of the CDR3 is TGTGCCAGCAACAGGGCCTACGAGCAGTACTTC. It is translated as CASNRAYEQYF.

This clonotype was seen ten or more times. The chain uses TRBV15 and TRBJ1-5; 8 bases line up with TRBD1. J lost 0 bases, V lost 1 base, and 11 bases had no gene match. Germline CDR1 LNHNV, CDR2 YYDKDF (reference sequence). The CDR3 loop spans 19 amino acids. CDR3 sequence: CATSRGGQGTWYSNQPQHF. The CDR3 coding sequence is TGTGCCACCAGCAGAGGTGGACAGGGCACTTGGTATAGCAATCAGCCCCAGCATTTT.

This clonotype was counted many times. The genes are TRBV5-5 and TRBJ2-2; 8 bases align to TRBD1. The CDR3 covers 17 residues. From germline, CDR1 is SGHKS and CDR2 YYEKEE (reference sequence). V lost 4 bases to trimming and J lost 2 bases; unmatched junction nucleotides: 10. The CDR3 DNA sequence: TGTGCCAGCAGCCCAGAATCGACAGGGGTTAACACCGGGGAGCTGTTTTTT. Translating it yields CASSPESTGVNTGELFF.

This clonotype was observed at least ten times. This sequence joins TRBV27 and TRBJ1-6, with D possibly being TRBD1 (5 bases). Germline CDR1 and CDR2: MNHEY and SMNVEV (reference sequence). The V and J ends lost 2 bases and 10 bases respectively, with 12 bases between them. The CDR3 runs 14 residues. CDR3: CASSLGPGLSPLHF. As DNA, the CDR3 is TGTGCCAGCAGTTTAGGCCCAGGGTTGTCACCCCTCCACTTT.

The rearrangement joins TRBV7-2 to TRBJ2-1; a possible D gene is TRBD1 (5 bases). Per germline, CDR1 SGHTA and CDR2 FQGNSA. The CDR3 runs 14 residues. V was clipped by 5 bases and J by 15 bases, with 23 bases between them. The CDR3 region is CASSPPKGWAGRFF. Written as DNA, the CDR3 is TGTGCCAGCAGCCCACCAAAGGGGTGGGCAGGGCGGTTCTTC.

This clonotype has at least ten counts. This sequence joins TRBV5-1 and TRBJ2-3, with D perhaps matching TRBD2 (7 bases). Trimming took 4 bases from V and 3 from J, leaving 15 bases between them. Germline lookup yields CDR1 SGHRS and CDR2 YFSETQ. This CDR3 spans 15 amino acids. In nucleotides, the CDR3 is TGCGCCAGCAGCGATCGGGGGGCAGTAACAGATACGCAGTATTTT. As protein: CASSDRGAVTDTQYF.

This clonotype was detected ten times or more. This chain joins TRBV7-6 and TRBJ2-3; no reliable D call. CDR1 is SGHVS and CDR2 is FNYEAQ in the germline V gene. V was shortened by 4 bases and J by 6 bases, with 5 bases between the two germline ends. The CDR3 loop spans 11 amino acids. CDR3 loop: CASSSFDTQYF. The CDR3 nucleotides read TGTGCCAGCAGCTCATTTGATACGCAGTATTTT.

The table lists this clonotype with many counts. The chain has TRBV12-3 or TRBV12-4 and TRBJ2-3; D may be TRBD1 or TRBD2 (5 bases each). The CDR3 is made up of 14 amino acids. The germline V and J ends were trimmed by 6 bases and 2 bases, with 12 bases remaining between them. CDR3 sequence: CASSQRTNTDTQYF. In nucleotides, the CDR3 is TGTGCCAGCAGCCAGCGGACAAACACAGATACGCAGTATTTT.

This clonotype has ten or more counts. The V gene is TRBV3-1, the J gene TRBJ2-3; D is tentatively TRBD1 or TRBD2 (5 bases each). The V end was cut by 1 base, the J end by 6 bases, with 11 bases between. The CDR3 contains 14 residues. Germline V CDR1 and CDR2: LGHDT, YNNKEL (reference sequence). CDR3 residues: CASSQVQGADTQYF. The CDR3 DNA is TGTGCCAGCAGCCAAGTTCAGGGAGCGGATACGCAGTATTTT.

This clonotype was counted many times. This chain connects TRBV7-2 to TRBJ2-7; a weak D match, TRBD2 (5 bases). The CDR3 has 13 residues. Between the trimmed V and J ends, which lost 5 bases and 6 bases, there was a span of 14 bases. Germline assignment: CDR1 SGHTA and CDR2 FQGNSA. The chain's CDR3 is CASSPRADSEQYF. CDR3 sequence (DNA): TGTGCCAGCAGCCCGAGGGCCGATAGCGAGCAGTACTTC.

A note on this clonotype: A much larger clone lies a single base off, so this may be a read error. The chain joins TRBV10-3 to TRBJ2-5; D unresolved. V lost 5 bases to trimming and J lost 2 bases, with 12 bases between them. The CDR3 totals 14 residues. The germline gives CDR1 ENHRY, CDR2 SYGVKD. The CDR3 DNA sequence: TGTGCCATCAGTAGTAACACTAAACAAGAGACCCAGTACTTC. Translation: CAISSNTKQETQYF.

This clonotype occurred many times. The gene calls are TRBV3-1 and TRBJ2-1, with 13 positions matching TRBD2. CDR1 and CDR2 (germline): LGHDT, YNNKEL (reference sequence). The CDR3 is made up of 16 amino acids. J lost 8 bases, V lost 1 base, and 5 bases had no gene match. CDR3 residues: CASSQGWTSGGDEQFF. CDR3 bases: TGTGCCAGCAGCCAAGGTTGGACTAGCGGGGGTGATGAGCAGTTCTTC.